The 29 T cell receptor beta chains in this list originate from one sample, sequenced in a study of cytomegalovirus exposure and HLA in healthy donors. PCR amplification relied on 60 Vbeta primers (plus 13 Jbeta primers). Sequenced by immunoSEQ multiplex PCR; TCRdb stores in-frame clones only, minus some. The data contain about 190,000 clones, 77% of them seen just once; the ten biggest clones take up 2% to 2.5%. The specimen sequenced was PBMCs. These receptor sequences come from a woman aged 25 to 39 in good health and CMV-seropositive.

The chain joins TRBV6-6 to TRBJ2-7, with a possible D match to TRBD1 (6 bases). This CDR3 has 13 amino acids. The V gene's germline CDR1 is MNHNY and CDR2 SVGAGI (reference sequence). V was shortened by 2 bases and J by 5 bases, with 10 bases between the two germline ends. CDR3 region: CASSYVQGHEQYF. The CDR3 nucleotides read TGTGCCAGCAGTTACGTACAGGGCCACGAGCAGTACTTC.

V and J are TRBV19 and TRBJ2-7, with D tentatively TRBD2 (6 bases). Germline CDR1 reads LNHDA; CDR2 reads SQIVND (reference sequence). There are 14 residues in the CDR3. Trimming shortened V by 9 bases and J by 0 bases, and 15 bases separated the two germline ends. This CDR3 reads CASRWGVGSYEQYF. The CDR3 DNA is TGTGCCAGCCGGTGGGGGGTGGGCTCCTACGAGCAGTACTTC.

The V call is TRBV7-2, the J call TRBJ2-3; D is perhaps TRBD2 (5 bases). Deletions cut 0 bases from V and 6 bases from J, with 10 bases between. CDR1 and CDR2 from the germline V gene are SGHTA and FQGNSA. The CDR3 spans 14 residues. The CDR3 sequence is CASSLARGLDTQYF. Here the CDR3 DNA reads TGTGCCAGCAGCTTAGCCCGCGGGTTGGATACGCAGTATTTT.

This chain connects TRBV29-1 to TRBJ2-5, with D maybe TRBD1 (5 bases). V was pared by 3 bases and J by 8 bases, with 22 bases between. The CDR3 is made up of 15 amino acids. Germline V gene lookup returns CDR1 SQVTM and CDR2 ANQGSEA. CDR3 sequence reads: CSVEGPLGRLDTQYF. CDR3 DNA: TGCAGCGTTGAGGGGCCTTTGGGTAGGCTCGACACCCAGTACTTC.

This chain links TRBV7-6 with TRBJ2-1, with 15 bases fitting TRBD2. Germline lookup yields CDR1 SGHVS and CDR2 FNYEAQ. This CDR3 is built from 15 residues. The trim removed 3 bases at V and 6 bases at J, leaving 0 bases unmatched. The CDR3 DNA reads TGTGCCAGCAGCTTGGGACTAGCGGGAGGCAATGAGCAGTTCTTC. Its translation is CASSLGLAGGNEQFF.

J is TRBJ2-5 and V is TRBV11-1; a weak D match, TRBD2 (5 bases). Germline V gene lookup returns CDR1 SGHAT and CDR2 FQDESV (reference sequence). Trimming took off 1 base at V and 4 bases at J, with 10 bases between the two ends. The CDR3 has 14 amino acids. In DNA, the CDR3 is TGTGCCAGCAGCTTAGGGACTTCACTAGAGACCCAGTACTTC. Amino acids: CASSLGTSLETQYF.

This chain joins TRBV13 and TRBJ2-5; 10 nucleotides align to TRBD1. This CDR3 comprises 16 residues. Trimming at V came to 0 bases and at J to 5 bases, leaving 6 bases not matched to a gene. Germline V gene sequence: CDR1 PRHDT, CDR2 FYEKMQ (reference sequence). The CDR3 bases are TGTGCCAGCAGCTTAGGGTGGGACAGGGGACGTGAGACCCAGTACTTC. Translating gives CASSLGWDRGRETQYF.

This rearrangement joins TRBV7-2 to TRBJ2-1; maybe TRBD1 (6 bases). Trimming left V 0 bases short and J 6 bases short, with 12 bases between. The V gene's germline CDR1 is SGHTA and CDR2 FQGNSA. CDR3 size: 15 residues. CDR3 nucleotide sequence: TGTGCCAGCAGCTTAGCGTCAGGGGTACCCAATGAGCAGTTCTTC. It specifies CASSLASGVPNEQFF.

This clone was observed once. This sequence joins TRBV7-8 and TRBJ2-6, with 13 bases matching TRBD2. Germline V gives CDR1 SGHVS, CDR2 FQNEAQ. The V segment lost 5 bases and the J segment 0 bases; nucleotides outside the gene matches: 13. The CDR3 runs to 21 residues. CDR3 DNA: TGTGCCAGCAGCACCCCTCGACTAGCGGGGGGCCCGAGCTCTGGGGCCAACGTCCTGACTTTC. This sequence encodes CASSTPRLAGGPSSGANVLTF.

The chain uses TRBV4-3 and TRBJ2-1; D remains unclear. Germline CDR1 and CDR2: LGHNA and YSLEER. Between the trimmed V and J ends, which lost 1 base and 7 bases, there was a span of 8 bases. This CDR3 has 13 amino acids. In nucleotides, the CDR3 is TGCGCCAGCAGCCAAGGGCCGGGTAATGAGCAGTTCTTC. It yields the protein CASSQGPGNEQFF.

The chain employs TRBV4-3 and TRBJ2-1; D possibly corresponds to TRBD1 (6 bases). Germline V gene data show CDR1 as LGHNA and CDR2 as YSLEER. V was trimmed by 2 bases and J by 13 bases, leaving 15 bases between them. This CDR3 comprises 13 residues. The CDR3 nucleotides read TGCGCCAGCAGCCAAAAAACAGGGATTTCTCAGTTCTTC. It yields the protein CASSQKTGISQFF.

This chain uses TRBV5-5 with TRBJ2-1; perhaps TRBD2 as D (5 bases). The V end lost 4 bases, the J end lost 4 bases, and 15 bases lay between the germline ends. Germline lookup yields CDR1 SGHKS and CDR2 YYEKEE (reference sequence). The CDR3 extends over 15 amino acids. This CDR3 is CASSALVLVYNEQFF. CDR3 in DNA: TGTGCCAGCAGCGCACTAGTCTTGGTATACAATGAGCAGTTCTTC.

This clone was seen only a few times. This chain connects TRBV5-6 to TRBJ1-1, with 10 bases that match TRBD1. Germline values: CDR1 SGHDT, CDR2 YYEEEE. The CDR3 covers 17 residues. V shed 3 bases and J 5 bases; nucleotides not matched to a gene: 13. The CDR3 nucleotides are TGTGCCAGCAGCTCGACAGGGGGCGCTTCAAGGGGGACTGAAGCTTTCTTT. Encoded protein: CASSSTGGASRGTEAFF.

The gene calls are TRBV7-9 and TRBJ2-3; TRBD1 matches 7 bases. Germline values: CDR1 SEHNR, CDR2 FQNEAQ (reference sequence). The CDR3 length is 15 residues. The trim removed 4 bases at V and 0 bases at J, leaving 4 bases unmatched. This CDR3 is CASSSGTVSTDTQYF. CDR3 DNA sequence: TGTGCCAGCAGCTCCGGGACAGTTAGCACAGATACGCAGTATTTT. The whole variable domain, remainder taken from reference TRBV7-9 and TRBJ2-3, is DTGVSQNPRHKITKRGQNVTFRCDPISEHNRLYWYRQTLGQGPEFLTYFQNEAQLEKSRLLSDRFSAERPKGSFSTLEIQRTEQGDSAMYLCASSSGTVSTDTQYFGPGTRLTVL.

V gene TRBV7-6 combines with J gene TRBJ1-3; D not certain. This CDR3 has 15 amino acids. Germline V gene sequence: CDR1 SGHVS, CDR2 FNYEAQ. The V end lost 5 bases, the J end lost 2 bases, and 13 bases lay between the germline ends. The CDR3, as DNA: TGTGCCAGCAGCCAAGATCACAGTCCTGGAAACACCATATATTTT. Translation: CASSQDHSPGNTIYF.

V usage is TRBV7-2 and J usage is TRBJ2-7, with D possibly TRBD1 on 5 matching bases. Germline loops: CDR1 SGHTA, CDR2 FQGNSA. The CDR3 runs 15 residues. Trimming left V 0 bases short and J 2 bases short, with 11 bases between. The CDR3 reads CASSLAAGSPYEQYF. DNA of the CDR3: TGTGCCAGCAGCTTAGCAGCAGGGTCCCCCTACGAGCAGTACTTC.

In this sample, this clone turned up a few times. The chain uses TRBV30 and TRBJ2-1, with D tentatively TRBD2 (5 bases). Germline CDR1 GTSNPN, CDR2 SVGIG (reference sequence). The CDR3 has 12 residues. V lost 5 bases and J 5 bases, leaving 10 bases between the germline ends. Here the CDR3 reads CAWRRVDNEQFF. Here the CDR3 DNA reads TGTGCCTGGCGGCGGGTGGACAATGAGCAGTTCTTC.

This rearrangement joins TRBV2 to TRBJ1-1; 7 bases match TRBD1. The CDR3 consists of 14 residues. Germline loops: CDR1 SNHLY, CDR2 FYNNEI. V dropped 4 bases and J dropped 11; count of bases not matched to a gene: 13. The CDR3, as DNA: TGTGCCAGCAGTGCGACCGGGACAGCCATAGGTGCTTTCTTT. Amino acids: CASSATGTAIGAFF.

V usage is TRBV5-4 and J usage is TRBJ2-2, with D perhaps TRBD1 (5 bases). The CDR3 length is 15 residues. Per germline, CDR1 SGHNT and CDR2 YYREEE (reference sequence). Trimming removed 3 bases at V and 5 bases at J, with 14 bases between. The CDR3 coding sequence is TGTGCCAGCAGCTCCCTTAGGGGTCGTACCGGGGAGCTGTTTTTT. It translates to CASSSLRGRTGELFF.

V usage is TRBV15 and J usage is TRBJ2-7; TRBD1 aligns across 7 bases. This CDR3 is 16 amino acids long. The J segment lost 3 bases and the V segment lost 1 base, leaving 9 bases of the junction unmatched. Germline V gene lookup returns CDR1 LNHNV and CDR2 YYDKDF (reference sequence). The CDR3 protein is CATSRVGRGKFYEQYF. The CDR3 region has the DNA TGTGCCACCAGCAGAGTTGGCAGGGGGAAGTTCTACGAGCAGTACTTC.

This clone has more than one count but fewer than ten. This chain uses TRBV7-2 with TRBJ2-7; 8 bases align to TRBD1. Germline loops: CDR1 SGHTA, CDR2 FQGNSA. This CDR3 region has 16 residues. V was clipped by 1 base and J by 9 bases; unmatched bases: 14. The CDR3, as DNA: TGTGCCAGCAGCTTAGGCACGGCAGGGGGCCTACTTGGGCAGTACTTC. Protein product: CASSLGTAGGLLGQYF.

The chain employs TRBV5-1 and TRBJ2-3; 16 bases map to TRBD2. The germline gives CDR1 SGHRS, CDR2 YFSETQ. V lost 4 bases, J lost 3 bases, and 8 bases stayed unmatched. The CDR3 covers 18 residues. The CDR3 nucleotides read TGCGCCAGCAGCGCCGGGGGACTAGCGGGGGGGCGAACAGATACGCAGTATTTT. Translation gives CASSAGGLAGGRTDTQYF.

This rearrangement joins TRBV28 to TRBJ1-5; possible D gene TRBD1, 5 bases. Trimming left V 10 bases short and J 7 bases short, with 26 bases between. Germline CDR1 and CDR2: MDHEN and SYDVKM. This CDR3 region has 16 residues. In nucleotides, the CDR3 is TGTGCCACCAAACCCATGACAGAGCCCGGAAGGCAGCCCCAGCATTTT. Translated: CATKPMTEPGRQPQHF.

The rearrangement links TRBV7-6 to TRBJ2-7; 9 nucleotides match TRBD2. Germline trimming cut 4 bases from V and 7 bases from J; bases unmatched to any gene: 11. The CDR3 has 15 amino acids. Germline CDR1 reads SGHVS; CDR2 reads FNYEAQ. The CDR3 sequence: CASSSFSGRAEEQYF. Here the CDR3 DNA reads TGTGCCAGCAGCTCATTTAGCGGGAGAGCGGAAGAGCAGTACTTC.

The chain has TRBV7-3 and TRBJ1-5; D is unclear. V gave up 1 base and J gave up 2 bases, with 9 bases separating them. Germline V gene sequence: CDR1 SGHTA, CDR2 FQGTGA. This CDR3 region has 15 residues. The DNA of the CDR3 is TGTGCCAGCAGCTTAAAACGGAGGGGCAATCAGCCCCAGCATTTT. The encoded protein is CASSLKRRGNQPQHF.

The chain recombines TRBV19 with TRBJ2-1; TRBD2 matches 12 bases. The trim removed 5 bases at V and 7 bases at J, leaving 6 bases unmatched. Germline lookup yields CDR1 LNHDA and CDR2 SQIVND (reference sequence). There are 15 residues in the CDR3. The CDR3 DNA is TGTGCCAGTAGTCCCTGGACTAGCGGGGCGAATGAGCAGTTCTTC. Its protein is CASSPWTSGANEQFF.

The V gene is TRBV27, the J gene TRBJ2-7, with 9 bases lining up with TRBD1. Trimming cost V 2 bases and J 5 bases; bases outside gene matches: 4. CDR1 is MNHEY and CDR2 is SMNVEV in the germline V gene (reference sequence). This CDR3 has 14 residues. CDR3 sequence reads: CASSLGDRVNEQYF. CDR3 in DNA: TGTGCCAGCAGTTTAGGGGACAGGGTGAACGAGCAGTACTTC.

The chain couples TRBV27 to TRBJ2-5; D possibly corresponds to TRBD2 (6 bases). The CDR3 has 14 amino acids. Trimming took 2 bases from V and 5 from J, leaving 12 bases between them. Germline-derived CDR1 and CDR2 are MNHEY and SMNVEV (reference sequence). The CDR3 nucleotides read TGTGCCAGCAGTTTACTAGCGAGGTGGGAGACCCAGTACTTC. It encodes CASSLLARWETQYF.

J is TRBJ1-1 and V is TRBV27; 7 bases map to TRBD1. V dropped 8 bases and J dropped 4; count of bases not matched to a gene: 4. Germline V lookup: CDR1 MNHEY, CDR2 SMNVEV (reference sequence). This CDR3 comprises 12 residues. The CDR3 loop reads CASGQVGTEAFF. CDR3 nucleotide sequence: TGTGCCAGCGGACAGGTTGGCACTGAAGCTTTCTTT.